A selection of T cell receptor beta chains follows, all from one sample in a study of beta chain features in type 1 diabetes. Measured with immunoSEQ multiplex PCR; TCRdb has only the in-frame clones, and not every one. This sample has under 200,000 clones, with about 9.4% found just once. Sequenced material: central memory CD4+ T cells from blood. The receptor set was obtained from a man younger than 40 with type 1 diabetes. Both conserved end residues are part of each CDR3. D genes are given only for firm matches. Rows give clone size only sometimes, using once, few, many, or a class for an expanded clone.

clone_size	d_call	v_call	j_call	cdr3_nt	cdr3_aa
few	TRBD1	TRBV5-1	TRBJ2-3	TGCGCCAGCAGCTTGGGACAGGGAAACCCAACAGATACGCAGTATTTT	CASSLGQGNPTDTQYF
-	-	TRBV9	TRBJ1-1	TGTGCCAGCAGCGTCGACAGGCTGTCCACTGAAGCTTTCTTT	CASSVDRLSTEAFF
-	TRBD1	TRBV28	TRBJ2-3	TGTGCCAGCAGCACAGGGGCTTATAGGGGTACGCAGTATTTT	CASSTGAYRGTQYF
many	TRBD2	TRBV7-9	TRBJ2-1	TGTGCCAGCAGCTTAGGTTCGTTACTAGCGGCTAATGAGCAGTTCTTC	CASSLGSLLAANEQFF
-	-	TRBV6-5	TRBJ2-7	TGTGCCAGCAGTGACAGCTCCTACGAGCAGTACTTC	CASSDSSYEQYF
-	-	TRBV28	TRBJ2-3	TGTGCCAGCAGTTTAACAGGGCCCACGCAGTATTTT	CASSLTGPTQYF
-	-	TRBV7-2	TRBJ2-5	TGTGCCAGCAGCCCACGTTCTACTCCGTGGACCCAGTACTTC	CASSPRSTPWTQYF
-	TRBD2	TRBV2	TRBJ2-5	TGTGCCAGCAGTCTTTTGCGGGGGCAAGAGACCCAGTACTTC	CASSLLRGQETQYF
-	-	TRBV28	TRBJ2-5	TGTGCCAGCAGTTTTGTACCTATCGAGACCCAGTACTTC	CASSFVPIETQYF
few	TRBD2	TRBV5-1	TRBJ2-2	TGCGCCAGCAGCTTGCCCAGCGGGGCCACCGGGGAGCTGTTTTTT	CASSLPSGATGELFF
-	TRBD2	TRBV29-1	TRBJ2-1	TGCAGCGTTGAGGGTGGGAGGGCCGTCGATGAGCAGTTCTTC	CSVEGGRAVDEQFF
-	-	TRBV4-3	TRBJ1-5	TGCGCCAGCAGCCGAGGTTATAGCAATCAGCCCCAGCATTTT	CASSRGYSNQPQHF
-	-	TRBV28	TRBJ2-5	TGTGCCAGCAGTTTACAGGAGACCCAGTACTTC	CASSLQETQYF
-	TRBD1	TRBV19	TRBJ2-7	TGTGCCAGTAGGGGAGGACAGGGGGCTTCCTACGAGCAGTACTTC	CASRGGQGASYEQYF
few	-	TRBV5-1	TRBJ1-5	TGCGCCAGCAGCCCGGGGTGGGGTAATAGCAATCAGCCCCAGCATTTT	CASSPGWGNSNQPQHF
many	TRBD2	TRBV15	TRBJ2-5	TGTGCCACCAGCACCGGACTAGCGGGAGGGGTGACCCAGTACTTC	CATSTGLAGGVTQYF
-	-	TRBV21-1	TRBJ2-7	TGTGCCAGCAGCAAAGAGGTCAGCGGGAGTTACTACGAGCAGTACTTC	CASSKEVSGSYYEQYF
few	-	TRBV1	TRBJ1-1	TGCACCAGCAGGGACAGGGGCTTT	CTSRDRGF
-	TRBD2	TRBV28	TRBJ2-7	TGTGCCAGCAGTCCCCCACGGGGGGCCTACGAGCAGTACTTC	CASSPPRGAYEQYF
-	-	TRBV5-1	TRBJ2-1	TGCGCCAGCAGCTCCTACGGTAGCTCCTACAATGAGCAGTTCTTC	CASSSYGSSYNEQFF
-	TRBD1	TRBV28	TRBJ2-7	TGTGCCAGCAGCCCGGGACAGGGGATCTACGAGCAGTACTTC	CASSPGQGIYEQYF
-	TRBD1	TRBV2	TRBJ1-5	TGTGCCAGCAGGGCCCCGGGACAGAGCAATCAGCCCCAGCATTTT	CASRAPGQSNQPQHF
few	TRBD2	TRBV28	TRBJ2-1	TGTGCCAGCAGCAAACCTAGCGGGAGATCCTACAATGAGCAGTTCTTC	CASSKPSGRSYNEQFF
-	TRBD2	TRBV7-2	TRBJ2-3	TGTGCCAGCAGCTTCTTATCTAGCGGGAGGGCAGATACGCAGTATTTT	CASSFLSSGRADTQYF
few	-	TRBV7-2	TRBJ2-1	TGTGCCAGCAGCTTAGCGGGAGGAGACCTCAATGAGCAGTTCTTC	CASSLAGGDLNEQFF
few	-	TRBV4-3	TRBJ2-2	TGCGCCAGCAGCCAAGTAGTTAGCGTTGGCACCGGGGAGCTGTTTTTT	CASSQVVSVGTGELFF
-	-	TRBV16	TRBJ1-2	TGTGCCAGCAGCCGTCGGACAGAAAATGGCTACACCTTC	CASSRRTENGYTF
few	-	TRBV6-5	TRBJ1-5	TGTGCCAGCACCCCGAGGGGACTCAATCAGCCCCAGCATTTT	CASTPRGLNQPQHF
-	TRBD2	TRBV7-3	TRBJ2-2	TGTGCCAGCAGCTCGACTAGCGGGCCGTCCGGGGAGCTGTTTTTT	CASSSTSGPSGELFF
few	-	TRBV7-7	TRBJ2-5	TGTGCTAGCAGCTTAGCCGGGGAGACCCAGTACTTC	CASSLAGETQYF
-	-	TRBV6-6	TRBJ2-3	TGTGCCAGCGGAAAGGATTTTAGCCGGCCCACAGATACGCAGTATTTT	CASGKDFSRPTDTQYF
-	TRBD2	TRBV28	TRBJ2-2	TGTGCCAGCACCTCGCCGGGACTAGGAAGGACCGGGGAGCTGTTTTTT	CASTSPGLGRTGELFF
few	-	TRBV6-5	TRBJ1-2	TGTGCCAGCAGTTACTCGGACTCATACTATGGCTACACCTTC	CASSYSDSYYGYTF
-	TRBD1	TRBV28	TRBJ2-7	TGTGCCAGCAGGTCAGGGGGCGATAGAAGGCAGTACTTC	CASRSGGDRRQYF
-	TRBD2	TRBV5-1	TRBJ2-1	TGCGCCAGCAGCCCTGGACTAGCGGGAGCAGCCTACAATGAGCAGTTCTTC	CASSPGLAGAAYNEQFF
few	TRBD1	TRBV30	TRBJ1-3	TGTGCCTGGAGCGTCACCCGACAGGGCCCTGGAAACACCATATATTTT	CAWSVTRQGPGNTIYF
-	-	TRBV7-9	TRBJ1-3	TGTGCCAGCAGCTCCTCGGGTGGAAACACCATATATTTT	CASSSSGGNTIYF
-	-	TRBV14	TRBJ1-2	TGTGCCAGCAGCCAAGTCGGGGAAGGAGGCTACACCTTC	CASSQVGEGGYTF
few	-	TRBV7-2	TRBJ2-7	TGTGCCAGCAGCTTCACAGCCTACGAGCAGTACTTC	CASSFTAYEQYF
few	TRBD2	TRBV5-6	TRBJ2-3	TGTGCCAGCAGCTACGGGAGGGATACGCAGTATTTT	CASSYGRDTQYF
-	TRBD2	TRBV5-4	TRBJ2-1	TGTGCCAGCAGCTCTAGCGGGACCCTCTCCTACAATGAGCAGTTCTTC	CASSSSGTLSYNEQFF
few	-	TRBV5-6	TRBJ2-7	TGTGCCAGCAGCTTGACAGGACGGGTCACCTACGAGCAGTACTTC	CASSLTGRVTYEQYF
-	TRBD1	TRBV11-1	TRBJ2-3	TGTGCCAGCAGCCTGGCGCCACAGGGGACGCAGTATTTT	CASSLAPQGTQYF
-	-	TRBV20-1	TRBJ1-1	TGCAGTGCTCTCCCGAACACTGAAGCTTTCTTT	CSALPNTEAFF
few	TRBD2	TRBV28	TRBJ2-3	TGTGCCAGCGCTAGCGGGAGGGCACGCGATACGCAGTATTTT	CASASGRARDTQYF
-	-	TRBV5-1	TRBJ2-2	TGCGCCAGCAGCTTGGCCTCTTGGAACACCGGGGAGCTGTTTTTT	CASSLASWNTGELFF
few	TRBD2	TRBV27	TRBJ2-1	TGTGCCAGCAGTCGACCCGGGACTAGCTACAATGAGCAGTTCTTC	CASSRPGTSYNEQFF